These 11 T cell receptor beta chains share one sample of origin, sequenced in a study of blood T cell repertoires in COVID-19. Repertoires were generated with immunoSEQ multiplex PCR, while TCRdb's copy carries only in-frame clones and drops some. The sample carries more than 50,000 clones, 90% recorded once. Material for sequencing was peripheral blood. Receptors originate from a middle-aged woman with active COVID-19.

The chain has TRBV6-2 or TRBV6-3 and TRBJ2-2, with a weak D call TRBD2 (5 bases). This CDR3 comprises 15 residues. Germline V lookup: CDR1 MNHEY, CDR2 SVGEGT. V lost 6 bases, J lost 4 bases, and 15 bases lay in between. The CDR3 bases are TGTGCCAGCAGCTCGGGGAGCCCGGGCACCGGGGAGCTGTTTTTT. Its protein is CASSSGSPGTGELFF.

This chain uses TRBV19 with TRBJ1-3, with D maybe TRBD1 (6 bases). V dropped 8 bases and J dropped 2 bases, with 16 bases sitting between them. Germline-derived CDR1 and CDR2 are LNHDA and SQIVND (reference sequence). This CDR3 contains 15 residues. The CDR3 sequence: CASQPGDLTGNTIYF. The DNA of the CDR3 is TGTGCCAGTCAACCAGGGGATCTTACTGGAAACACCATATATTTT.

The chain employs TRBV19 and TRBJ2-7; a possible D gene is TRBD1 (5 bases). The germline V gene has CDR1 LNHDA and CDR2 SQIVND (reference sequence). Trimming removed 5 bases at V and 2 bases at J, with 10 bases between. The CDR3 contains 13 residues. The CDR3 is CASSESDTYEQYF. CDR3 bases: TGTGCCAGTAGTGAGTCGGACACCTACGAGCAGTACTTC.

The V call is TRBV2, the J call TRBJ2-5; TRBD1 matches 9 bases. V lost 7 bases to trimming and J lost 1 base; unmatched junction nucleotides: 7. CDR1 and CDR2 from the germline V gene are SNHLY and FYNNEI. The CDR3 is 15 residues long. The CDR3 sequence: CASNPLTGGQETQYF. The CDR3 DNA sequence: TGTGCCAGCAACCCGTTGACAGGGGGCCAAGAGACCCAGTACTTC.

This chain joins TRBV4-1 and TRBJ2-5, with 15 nucleotides matching TRBD2. V shed 0 bases, J shed 3 bases, and the junction held 14 bases outside the gene matches. The germline V gene encodes CDR1 MGHRA and CDR2 YSYEKL. CDR3 length: 21 amino acids. Written as DNA, the CDR3 is TGCGCCAGCAGCCAAGATATCACAGGACTAGCGGGGGGGCGCGGGAAAGAGACCCAGTACTTC. Encoded protein: CASSQDITGLAGGRGKETQYF.

The V and J genes are TRBV12-3 or TRBV12-4 and TRBJ2-3; D unclear. The V end was cut by 6 bases, the J end by 5 bases, with 9 bases between. This CDR3 has 12 residues. This CDR3 is CASSEFEDTQYF. The CDR3 DNA sequence: TGTGCCAGCAGCGAGTTCGAAGATACGCAGTATTTT.

CDR3 loop: CASSVGDRTNYGYTF. In nucleotides, the CDR3 is TGTGCCAGCAGCGTAGGGGACAGAACTAACTATGGCTACACCTTC. The chain is built from TRBV9 and TRBJ1-2, with 7 bases aligning to TRBD1. The CDR3 has 15 amino acids. Germline-derived CDR1 and CDR2 are SGDLS and YYNGEE. J lost 0 bases, V lost 0 bases, and 2 bases had no gene match. The whole variable domain, filled in from reference TRBV9 and TRBJ1-2, reads DSGVTQTPKHLITATGQRVTLRCSPRSGDLSVYWYQQSLDQGLQFLIQYYNGEERAKGNILERFSAQQFPDLHSELNLSSLELGDSALYFCASSVGDRTNYGYTFGSGTRLTVV.

As DNA, the CDR3 is TGCGCCAGCAGCGGGACAGGGTTCGATGAGCAGTTCTTC. Amino acid sequence: CASSGTGFDEQFF. The chain uses TRBV5-1 and TRBJ2-1, with TRBD1 matching 9 bases. The germline gives CDR1 SGHRS, CDR2 YFSETQ. With 4 bases clipped from V and 8 bases from J, the junction kept 4 bases outside the gene matches. The CDR3 is 13 amino acids.

The chain uses TRBV29-1 and TRBJ2-2; maybe TRBD1 (6 bases). Germline CDR1 reads SQVTM; CDR2 reads ANQGSEA. V lost 4 bases and J 2 bases, leaving 11 bases between the germline ends. This CDR3 comprises 14 residues. The CDR3 DNA reads as TGCAGCGTTGTAGAACAGGGCAACACCGGGGAGCTGTTTTTT. It encodes CSVVEQGNTGELFF.

This clone has a handful of counts. The chain joins TRBV7-3 to TRBJ1-1, with 7 bases aligning to TRBD1. The CDR3 has 14 amino acids. In germline, CDR1 is SGHTA, CDR2 FQGTGA. The V gene end was trimmed by 1 base and the J gene end by 7 bases; junction bases not matched to a gene: 6. For the CDR3, the DNA is TGTGCCAGCAGCTTAAGGGGCAGGGGGTATGAAGCTTTCTTT. It is translated as CASSLRGRGYEAFF.

The rearrangement links TRBV2 to TRBJ1-1, with 9 bases fitting TRBD1. This CDR3 contains 17 residues. The V gene end was trimmed by 2 bases and the J gene end by 11 bases; junction bases not matched to a gene: 18. Looked up from germline, CDR1 is SNHLY and CDR2 is FYNNEI. The CDR3 here is CASSELGGQGMSSSAFF. The CDR3 DNA is TGTGCCAGCAGTGAATTAGGGGGACAGGGCATGTCCTCGTCTGCTTTCTTT.